One sample yielded the 13 T cell receptor beta chains listed below, sequenced in a study of CD8+ T cells in alopecia areata. Extraction of RNA preceded its reverse transcription into cDNA, which served as the sequencing template. Sequenced by immunoSEQ multiplex PCR; TCRdb stores in-frame clones only, minus some. The table lists fewer than 100,000 clones, around 44% of them singletons. The specimen sequenced was CD4+ T cells sorted from blood. Receptors originate from a human donor with alopecia areata.

The chain's CDR3 is CASSWDRGSGSYEQYF. The CDR3 region has the DNA TGTGCCAGCTCATGGGACAGGGGCAGCGGGTCCTACGAGCAGTACTTC. V gene TRBV18 combines with J gene TRBJ2-7; TRBD1 matches 10 bases. This CDR3 contains 16 residues. The V gene's germline CDR1 is KGHSH and CDR2 LQKENI. V lost 5 bases, J lost 1 base, and 8 bases stayed unmatched.

In this sample, this clone turned up a few times. The rearrangement links TRBV30 to TRBJ2-1; no firm D call. V was shortened by 0 bases and J by 5 bases, with 8 bases between the two germline ends. The CDR3 is 13 residues long. Per the germline V gene, CDR1 is GTSNPN and CDR2 is SVGIG (reference sequence). The CDR3 sequence: CAWSVKAHNEQFF. The DNA for the CDR3 is TGTGCCTGGAGTGTTAAGGCCCACAATGAGCAGTTCTTC. Full variable domain (missing parts from reference TRBV30 and TRBJ2-1): SQTIHQWPATLVQPVGSPLSLECTVEGTSNPNLYWYRQAAGRGLQLLFYSVGIGQISSEVPQNLSASRPQDRQFILSSKKLLLSDSGFYLCAWSVKAHNEQFFGPGTRLTVL.

This rearrangement joins TRBV7-2 to TRBJ1-4; D unresolved. Germline V lookup: CDR1 SGHTA, CDR2 FQGNSA. The CDR3 is 13 residues long. The V gene lost 5 bases and the J gene lost 7 bases, with 11 bases spanning the gap. CDR3 sequence (DNA): TGTGCCAGCAGCCTCCCGCGGGGTGAAAAACTGTTTTTT. It codes for CASSLPRGEKLFF.

V is TRBV2 and J is TRBJ2-1; either TRBD1 or TRBD2 may fit D (5 bases each). Germline lookup yields CDR1 SNHLY and CDR2 FYNNEI. This CDR3 is built from 14 residues. V was clipped by 6 bases and J by 2 bases, with 11 bases between them. CDR3 loop: CASSGAVPYNEQFF. Here the CDR3 DNA reads TGTGCCAGCAGCGGGGCCGTACCCTACAATGAGCAGTTCTTC.

The rearrangement links TRBV4-1 to TRBJ2-7; the match to TRBD2 covers 9 bases. The trim removed 0 bases at V and 4 bases at J, leaving 13 bases unmatched. The CDR3 covers 18 residues. In germline, CDR1 is MGHRA, CDR2 YSYEKL. The CDR3 bases are TGCGCCAGCAGCCAAGATCTCCCGGGGCTAGCGGGGTTTTACGAGCAGTACTTC. Its translation is CASSQDLPGLAGFYEQYF.

This clone was counted a few times. The chain has TRBV10-3 and TRBJ2-1; D remains ambiguous. Germline CDR1 is ENHRY and CDR2 is SYGVKD. The V end lost 5 bases, the J end lost 8 bases, and 7 bases lay between the germline ends. CDR3 length: 11 residues. Written as DNA, the CDR3 is TGTGCCATCAGTCCCGCCCATGAGCAGTTCTTC. This translates into CAISPAHEQFF.

This clone was seen a handful of times. V gene TRBV6-6 combines with J gene TRBJ2-7; the D call may be TRBD1 or TRBD2 (6 bases each). The V end was cut by 6 bases, the J end by 5 bases, with 8 bases between. The CDR3 covers 11 residues. The germline CDR1 and CDR2 sequences are MNHNY and SVGAGI (reference sequence). The CDR3 region has the DNA TGTGCCAGCAGAAGGGGGGACGAGCAGTACTTC. It translates to CASRRGDEQYF.

In this sample, this clone turned up once. The chain uses TRBV4-1 and TRBJ2-7; D is undetermined. The germline CDR1 and CDR2 sequences are MGHRA and YSYEKL. This CDR3 spans 14 amino acids. V gave up 4 bases and J gave up 2 bases, with 12 bases separating them. The CDR3 reads CASSRPGVTYEQYF. Here the CDR3 DNA reads TGCGCCAGCAGCCGCCCCGGCGTTACCTACGAGCAGTACTTC.

The gene calls are TRBV2 and TRBJ2-7; D is uncertain. The V gene's germline CDR1 is SNHLY and CDR2 FYNNEI. The CDR3 totals 13 residues. V lost 6 bases and J 2 bases, leaving 11 bases between the germline ends. The CDR3 DNA reads as TGTGCCAGCAGCTTGACGTTTACCTACGAGCAGTACTTC. Translation: CASSLTFTYEQYF. Based on the CDR3 plus reference TRBV2 and TRBJ2-7, the full variable domain is EPEVTQTPSHQVTQMGQEVILRCVPISNHLYFYWYRQILGQKVEFLVSFYNNEISEKSEIFDDQFSVERPDGSNFTLKIRSTKLEDSAMYFCASSLTFTYEQYFGPGTRLTVT.

The CDR3 is CAWSAGEGYTF. The CDR3 nucleotides read TGTGCCTGGAGTGCAGGGGAAGGCTACACCTTC. This chain joins TRBV30 and TRBJ1-2, with D perhaps matching TRBD1 (6 bases). Trimming pared 1 base from V and 8 bases from J, leaving 8 bases between. Germline lookup yields CDR1 GTSNPN and CDR2 SVGIG (reference sequence). The CDR3 contains 11 residues.

This chain uses TRBV15 with TRBJ2-5; possible D gene TRBD2, 5 bases. Trimming pared 0 bases from V and 7 bases from J, leaving 18 bases between. CDR1 LNHNV and CDR2 YYDKDF come from the germline V gene (reference sequence). There are 16 residues in the CDR3. As DNA, the CDR3 is TGTGCCACCAGCAGAGATTTAATTCTGGGAGTACGGACCCAGTACTTC. Amino acids: CATSRDLILGVRTQYF.

CDR3 loop: CASSLARASGEPYEQYF. The CDR3 DNA reads TGTGCCAGCAGCTTAGCGCGGGCTAGCGGGGAACCTTACGAGCAGTACTTC. The chain has TRBV7-2 and TRBJ2-7; 9 positions agree with TRBD2. The CDR3 is 17 amino acids. V was clipped by 0 bases and J by 4 bases; unmatched bases: 10. Looked up from germline, CDR1 is SGHTA and CDR2 is FQGNSA. The full variable domain, rest sourced from reference TRBV7-2 and TRBJ2-7, is GAGVSQSPSNKVTEKGKDVELRCDPISGHTALYWYRQSLGQGLEFLIYFQGNSAPDKSGLPSDRFSAERTGGSVSTLTIQRTQQEDSAVYLCASSLARASGEPYEQYFGPGTRLTVT.

This clone was picked up a small number of times. The rearrangement joins TRBV30 to TRBJ2-3; the match to TRBD2 covers 14 bases. The ends lost 0 bases at V and 6 bases at J; junction bases unmatched: 8. Germline CDR1 GTSNPN, CDR2 SVGIG (reference sequence). The CDR3 has 17 amino acids. The CDR3 loop is CAWSVGTSGGSRDTQYF. The CDR3 DNA reads TGTGCCTGGAGTGTCGGGACTAGCGGGGGTTCGCGGGATACGCAGTATTTT. The variable domain in full, with the rest retrieved from reference TRBV30 and TRBJ2-3, is SQTIHQWPATLVQPVGSPLSLECTVEGTSNPNLYWYRQAAGRGLQLLFYSVGIGQISSEVPQNLSASRPQDRQFILSSKKLLLSDSGFYLCAWSVGTSGGSRDTQYFGPGTRLTVL.